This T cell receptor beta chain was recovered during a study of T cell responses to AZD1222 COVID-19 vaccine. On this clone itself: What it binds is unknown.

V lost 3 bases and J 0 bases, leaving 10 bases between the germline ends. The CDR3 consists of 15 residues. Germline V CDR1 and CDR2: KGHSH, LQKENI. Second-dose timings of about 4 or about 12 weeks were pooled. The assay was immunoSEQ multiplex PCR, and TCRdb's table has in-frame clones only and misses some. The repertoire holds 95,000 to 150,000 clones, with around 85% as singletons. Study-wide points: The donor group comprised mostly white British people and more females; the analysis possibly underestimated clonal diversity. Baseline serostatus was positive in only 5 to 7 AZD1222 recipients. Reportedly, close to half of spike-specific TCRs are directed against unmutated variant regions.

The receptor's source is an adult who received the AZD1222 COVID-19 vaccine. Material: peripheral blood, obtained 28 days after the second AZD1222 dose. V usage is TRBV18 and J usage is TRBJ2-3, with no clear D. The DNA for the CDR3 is TGTGCCAGCTCACCTCGGACGCTGAGCACAGATACGCAGTATTTT. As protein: CASSPRTLSTDTQYF. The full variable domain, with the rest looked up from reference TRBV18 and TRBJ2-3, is NAGVMQNPRHLVRRRGQEARLRCSPMKGHSHVYWYRQLPEEGLKFMVYLQKENIIDESGMPKERFSAEFPKEGPSILRIQQVVRGDSAAYFCASSPRTLSTDTQYFGPGTRLTVL.